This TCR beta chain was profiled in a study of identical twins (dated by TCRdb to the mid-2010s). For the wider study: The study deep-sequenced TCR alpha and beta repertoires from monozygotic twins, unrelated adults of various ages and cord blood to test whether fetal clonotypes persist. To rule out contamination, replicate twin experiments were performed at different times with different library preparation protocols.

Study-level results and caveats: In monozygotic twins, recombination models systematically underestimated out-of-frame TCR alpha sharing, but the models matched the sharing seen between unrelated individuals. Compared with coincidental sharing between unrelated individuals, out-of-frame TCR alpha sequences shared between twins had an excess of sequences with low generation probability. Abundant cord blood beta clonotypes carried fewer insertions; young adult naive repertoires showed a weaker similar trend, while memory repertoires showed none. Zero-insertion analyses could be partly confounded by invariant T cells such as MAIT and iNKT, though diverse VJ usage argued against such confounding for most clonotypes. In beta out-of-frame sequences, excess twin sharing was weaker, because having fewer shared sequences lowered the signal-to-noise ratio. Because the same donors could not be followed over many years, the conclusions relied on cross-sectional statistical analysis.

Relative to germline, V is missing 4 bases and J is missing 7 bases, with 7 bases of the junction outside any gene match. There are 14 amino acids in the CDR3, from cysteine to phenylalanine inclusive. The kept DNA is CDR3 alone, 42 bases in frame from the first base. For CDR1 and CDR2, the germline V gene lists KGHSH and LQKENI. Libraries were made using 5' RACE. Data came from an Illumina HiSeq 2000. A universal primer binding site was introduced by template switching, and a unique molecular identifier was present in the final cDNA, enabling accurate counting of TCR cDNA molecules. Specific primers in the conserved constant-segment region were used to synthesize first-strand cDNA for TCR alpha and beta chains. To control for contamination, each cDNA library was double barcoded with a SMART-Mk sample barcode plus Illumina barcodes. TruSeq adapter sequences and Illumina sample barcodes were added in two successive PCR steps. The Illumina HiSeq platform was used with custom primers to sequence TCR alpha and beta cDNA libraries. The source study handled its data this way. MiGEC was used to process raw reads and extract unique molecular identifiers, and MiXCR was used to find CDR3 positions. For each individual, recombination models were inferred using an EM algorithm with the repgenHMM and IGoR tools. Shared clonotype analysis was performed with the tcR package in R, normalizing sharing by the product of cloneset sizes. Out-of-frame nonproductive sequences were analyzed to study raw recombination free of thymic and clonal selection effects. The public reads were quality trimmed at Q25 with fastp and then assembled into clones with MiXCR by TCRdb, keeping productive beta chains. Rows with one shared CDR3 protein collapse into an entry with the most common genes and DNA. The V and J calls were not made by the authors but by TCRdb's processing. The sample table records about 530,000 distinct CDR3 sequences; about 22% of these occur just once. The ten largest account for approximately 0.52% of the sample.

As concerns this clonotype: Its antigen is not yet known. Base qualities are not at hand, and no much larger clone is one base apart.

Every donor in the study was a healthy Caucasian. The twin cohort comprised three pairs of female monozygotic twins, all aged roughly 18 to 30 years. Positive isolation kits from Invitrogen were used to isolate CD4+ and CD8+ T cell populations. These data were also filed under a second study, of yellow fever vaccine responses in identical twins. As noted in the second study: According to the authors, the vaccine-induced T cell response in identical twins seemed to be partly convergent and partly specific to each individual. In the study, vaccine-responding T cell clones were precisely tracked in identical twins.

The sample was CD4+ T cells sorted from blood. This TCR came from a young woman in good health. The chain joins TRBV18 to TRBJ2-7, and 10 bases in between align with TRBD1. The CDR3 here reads CASSHDRGLGEQYF. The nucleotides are TGTGCCAGCTCACACGACAGGGGGCTAGGGGAGCAGTACTTC.